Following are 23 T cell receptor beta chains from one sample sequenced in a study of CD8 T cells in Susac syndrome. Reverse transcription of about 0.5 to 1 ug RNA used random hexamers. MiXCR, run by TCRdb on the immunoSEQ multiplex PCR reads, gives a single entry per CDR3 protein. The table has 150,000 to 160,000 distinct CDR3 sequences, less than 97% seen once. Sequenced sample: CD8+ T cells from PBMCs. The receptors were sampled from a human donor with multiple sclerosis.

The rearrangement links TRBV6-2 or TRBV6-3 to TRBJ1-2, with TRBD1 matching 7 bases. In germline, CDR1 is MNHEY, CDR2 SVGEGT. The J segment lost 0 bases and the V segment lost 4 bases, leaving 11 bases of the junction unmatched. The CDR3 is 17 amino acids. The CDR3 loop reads CASSSIRDRQSNYGYTF. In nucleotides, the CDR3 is TGTGCCAGCAGTTCCATCCGGGACAGACAGTCTAACTATGGCTACACCTTC.

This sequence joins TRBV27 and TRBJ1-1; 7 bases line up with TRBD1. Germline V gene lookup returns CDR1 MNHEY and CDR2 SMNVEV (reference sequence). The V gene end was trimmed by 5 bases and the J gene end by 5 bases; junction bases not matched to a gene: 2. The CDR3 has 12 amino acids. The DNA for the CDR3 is TGTGCCAGCAGTACAGGGGCTACTGAAGCTTTCTTT. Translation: CASSTGATEAFF.

CDR3 loop: CASSSNALLPDTQYF. DNA of the CDR3: TGTGCCAGCAGCTCCAATGCCCTGCTCCCAGATACGCAGTATTTT. The V and J genes are TRBV7-9 and TRBJ2-3; unclear D gene. The V gene's germline CDR1 is SEHNR and CDR2 FQNEAQ (reference sequence). V shed 4 bases and J shed 4 bases, with 15 bases lying between them. This CDR3 is 15 amino acids long.

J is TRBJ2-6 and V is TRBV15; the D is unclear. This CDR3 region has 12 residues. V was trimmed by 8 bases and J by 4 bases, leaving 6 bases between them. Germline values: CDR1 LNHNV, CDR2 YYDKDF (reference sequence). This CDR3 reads CATGRGANVLTF. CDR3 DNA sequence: TGTGCCACCGGCCGAGGGGCCAACGTCCTGACTTTC.

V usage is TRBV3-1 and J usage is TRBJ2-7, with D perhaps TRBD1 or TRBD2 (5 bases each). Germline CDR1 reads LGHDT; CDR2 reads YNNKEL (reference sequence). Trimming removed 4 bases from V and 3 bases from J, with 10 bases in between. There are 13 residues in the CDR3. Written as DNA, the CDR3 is TGTGCCAGCAGCCCCGGGGCACACTACGAGCAGTACTTC. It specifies CASSPGAHYEQYF.

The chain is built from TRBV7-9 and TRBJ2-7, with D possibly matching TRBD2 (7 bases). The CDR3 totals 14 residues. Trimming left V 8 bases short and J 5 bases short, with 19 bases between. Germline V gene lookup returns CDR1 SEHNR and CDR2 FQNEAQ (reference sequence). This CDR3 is CASGEGQGIDEQYF. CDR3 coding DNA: TGTGCCAGCGGGGAGGGGCAGGGGATTGACGAGCAGTACTTC.

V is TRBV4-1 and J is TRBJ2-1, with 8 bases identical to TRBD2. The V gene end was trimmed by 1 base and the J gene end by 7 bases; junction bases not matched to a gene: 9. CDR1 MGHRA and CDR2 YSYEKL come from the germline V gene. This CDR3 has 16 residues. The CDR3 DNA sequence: TGCGCCAGCAGCCAAGGGGCCATGCGGGGGGCTAATGAGCAGTTCTTC. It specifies CASSQGAMRGANEQFF.

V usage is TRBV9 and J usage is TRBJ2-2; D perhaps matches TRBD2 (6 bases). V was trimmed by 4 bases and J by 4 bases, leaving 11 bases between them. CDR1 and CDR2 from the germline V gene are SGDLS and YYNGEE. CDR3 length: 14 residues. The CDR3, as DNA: TGTGCCAGCAGCCTTAACGGGGGCACCGGGGAGCTGTTTTTT. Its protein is CASSLNGGTGELFF.

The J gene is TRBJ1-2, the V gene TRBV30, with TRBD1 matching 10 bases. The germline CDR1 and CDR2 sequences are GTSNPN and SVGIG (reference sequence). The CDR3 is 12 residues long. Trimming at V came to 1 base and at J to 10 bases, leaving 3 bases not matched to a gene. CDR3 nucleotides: TGTGCCTGGAGTGGGGACAGGGGACACTACACCTTC. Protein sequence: CAWSGDRGHYTF.

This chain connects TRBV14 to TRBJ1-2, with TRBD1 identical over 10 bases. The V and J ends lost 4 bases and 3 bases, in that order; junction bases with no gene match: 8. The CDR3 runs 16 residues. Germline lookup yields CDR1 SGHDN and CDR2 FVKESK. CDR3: CASSRPGQGGYYGYTF. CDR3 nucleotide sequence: TGTGCCAGCAGCCGACCCGGACAGGGGGGATACTATGGCTACACCTTC.

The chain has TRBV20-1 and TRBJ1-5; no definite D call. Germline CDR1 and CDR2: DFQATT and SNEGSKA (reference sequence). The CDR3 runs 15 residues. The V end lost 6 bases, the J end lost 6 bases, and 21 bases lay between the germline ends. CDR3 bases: TGCAGTGCCATTTCGACCCGTGGTGTAGGTCAGCCCCAGCATTTT. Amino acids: CSAISTRGVGQPQHF.

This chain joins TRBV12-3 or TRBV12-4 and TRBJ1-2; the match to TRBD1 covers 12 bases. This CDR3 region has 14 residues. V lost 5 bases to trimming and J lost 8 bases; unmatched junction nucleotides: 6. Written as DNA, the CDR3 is TGTGCCAGCAGTCCTGGGGACAGGGGGCAAGGCTACACCTTC. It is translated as CASSPGDRGQGYTF.

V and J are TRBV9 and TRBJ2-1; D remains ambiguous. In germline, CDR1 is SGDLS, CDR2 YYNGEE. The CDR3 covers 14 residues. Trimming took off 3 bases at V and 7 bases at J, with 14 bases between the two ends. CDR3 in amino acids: CASSADSLINEQFF. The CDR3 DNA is TGTGCCAGCAGCGCAGACTCGCTAATTAATGAGCAGTTCTTC.

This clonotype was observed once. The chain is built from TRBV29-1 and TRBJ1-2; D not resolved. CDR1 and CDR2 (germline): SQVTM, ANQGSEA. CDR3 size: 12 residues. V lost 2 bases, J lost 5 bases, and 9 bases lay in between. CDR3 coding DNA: TGCAGCGTTGAATCGGCGCCATATGGCTACACCTTC. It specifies CSVESAPYGYTF.

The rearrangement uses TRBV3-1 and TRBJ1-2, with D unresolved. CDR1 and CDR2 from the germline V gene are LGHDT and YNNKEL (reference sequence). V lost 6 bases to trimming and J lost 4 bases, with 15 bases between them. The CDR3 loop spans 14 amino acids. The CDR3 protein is CASSLPRVPYGYTF. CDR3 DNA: TGTGCCAGCAGTCTACCTCGCGTTCCCTATGGCTACACCTTC.

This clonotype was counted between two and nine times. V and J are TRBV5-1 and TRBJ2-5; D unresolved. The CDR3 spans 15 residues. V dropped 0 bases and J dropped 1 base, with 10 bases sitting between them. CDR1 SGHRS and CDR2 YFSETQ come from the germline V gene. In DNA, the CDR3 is TGCGCCAGCAGCTTGGAGGATGGATCCCAAGAGACCCAGTACTTC. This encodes CASSLEDGSQETQYF.

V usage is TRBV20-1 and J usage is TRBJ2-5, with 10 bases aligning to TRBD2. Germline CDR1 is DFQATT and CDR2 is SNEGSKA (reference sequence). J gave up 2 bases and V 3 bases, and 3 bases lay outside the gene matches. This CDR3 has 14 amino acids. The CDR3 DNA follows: TGCAGTGCTAGTTCTAGCGGGGGACAAGAGACCCAGTACTTC. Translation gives CSASSSGGQETQYF.

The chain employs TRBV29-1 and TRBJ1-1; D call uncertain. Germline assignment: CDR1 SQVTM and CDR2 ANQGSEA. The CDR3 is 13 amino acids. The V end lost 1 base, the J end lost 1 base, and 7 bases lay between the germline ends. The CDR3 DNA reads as TGCAGCGTTGAAGGCGGCGAGAACACTGAAGCTTTCTTT. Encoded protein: CSVEGGENTEAFF.

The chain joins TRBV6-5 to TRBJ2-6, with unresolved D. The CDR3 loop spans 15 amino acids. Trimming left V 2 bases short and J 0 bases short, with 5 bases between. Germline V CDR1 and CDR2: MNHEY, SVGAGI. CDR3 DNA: TGTGCCAGCAGTTACCAGGTCTCTGGGGCCAACGTCCTGACTTTC. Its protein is CASSYQVSGANVLTF.

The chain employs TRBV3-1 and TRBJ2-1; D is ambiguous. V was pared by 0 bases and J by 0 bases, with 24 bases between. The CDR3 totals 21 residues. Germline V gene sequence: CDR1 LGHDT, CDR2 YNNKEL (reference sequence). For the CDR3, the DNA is TGTGCCAGCAGCCAAGACGGGTTTTGGTACGCTAAATCCCACTCCTACAATGAGCAGTTCTTC. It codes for CASSQDGFWYAKSHSYNEQFF.

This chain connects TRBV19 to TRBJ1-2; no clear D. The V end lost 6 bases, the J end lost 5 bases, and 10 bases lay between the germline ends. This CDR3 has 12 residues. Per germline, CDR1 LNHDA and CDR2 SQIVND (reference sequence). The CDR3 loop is CASRGEAYGYTF. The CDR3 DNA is TGTGCCAGTAGGGGTGAAGCGTATGGCTACACCTTC. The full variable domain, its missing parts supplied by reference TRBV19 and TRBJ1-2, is DGGITQSPKYLFRKEGQNVTLSCEQNLNHDAMYWYRQDPGQGLRLIYYSQIVNDFQKGDIAEGYSVSREKKESFPLTVTSAQKNPTAFYLCASRGEAYGYTFGSGTRLTVV.

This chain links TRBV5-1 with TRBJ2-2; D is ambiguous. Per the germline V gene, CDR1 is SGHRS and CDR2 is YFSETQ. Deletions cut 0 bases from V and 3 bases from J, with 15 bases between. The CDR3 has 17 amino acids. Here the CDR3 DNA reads TGCGCCAGCAGCTTGGTGGGAATTGGCCTAGACACCGGGGAGCTGTTTTTT. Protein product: CASSLVGIGLDTGELFF.

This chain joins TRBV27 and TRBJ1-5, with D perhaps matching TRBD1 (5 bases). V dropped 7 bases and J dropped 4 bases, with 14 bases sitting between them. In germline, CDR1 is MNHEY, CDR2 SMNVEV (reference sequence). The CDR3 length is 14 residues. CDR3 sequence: CASTDGGLNQPQHF. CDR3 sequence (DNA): TGTGCCAGCACCGATGGGGGGTTAAATCAGCCCCAGCATTTT.